This is a list of T cell receptor beta chains from one sample in a study of T cells in Graves' hyperthyroidism and ophthalmopathy. TCRdb reprocessed the multiplex PCR reads with MiXCR, giving one entry per CDR3 protein. The sample holds under 400,000 distinct CDR3 sequences, 15% to 20% seen once. Material for sequencing was blood. The receptors shown here come from a man aged 25-45 years with Graves' hyperthyroidism. Both conserved end residues are part of each CDR3. Fields, in order: clone size, J gene, CDR3 length, D gene, V gene, CDR3 protein, CDR3 DNA. D genes are given only for firm matches. Expanded clones get a size class; other rows say once, few or many, or leave the size out.

>-|TRBJ1-3|15|-|TRBV7-9
CASSLDREPGNTIYF
TGTGCCAGCAGCTTAGACCGAGAGCCTGGAAACACCATATATTTT
>-|TRBJ1-1|14|TRBD1|TRBV7-9
CASSSQDRVFAAFF
TGTGCCAGCAGCTCCCAGGACAGGGTGTTTGCAGCTTTCTTT
>many|TRBJ1-4|16|TRBD1|TRBV3-1
CASSQDRDRGAEKLFF
TGTGCCAGCAGCCAAGATAGGGACAGGGGCGCTGAAAAACTGTTTTTT
>-|TRBJ1-3|16|TRBD1|TRBV19
CASSRTGATLGNTIYF
TGTGCCAGTAGTCGGACAGGGGCAACTCTTGGAAACACCATATATTTT
>many|TRBJ1-2|10|-|TRBV30
CVNGDYGYTF
TGTGTCAACGGGGACTATGGCTACACCTTC
>many|TRBJ2-7|14|-|TRBV28
CASTEHPRVFEQYF
TGTGCCAGCACCGAGCACCCCAGGGTTTTCGAGCAGTACTTC
>many|TRBJ2-3|15|-|TRBV7-2
CASSFLSPSTDTQYF
TGTGCCAGCAGCTTCTTGTCACCAAGCACAGATACGCAGTATTTT
>few|TRBJ2-7|17|TRBD2|TRBV4-2
CASSQESRAGAGGEQYF
TGTGCCAGCAGCCAAGAATCTCGGGCGGGAGCGGGCGGCGAGCAGTACTTC
>many|TRBJ1-6|14|-|TRBV2
CASTLRSGSSPLHF
TGTGCCAGCACTCTTCGTTCAGGGAGTTCACCCCTCCACTTT
>many|TRBJ1-2|16|-|TRBV6-1
CASSGQMAYTNYGYTF
TGTGCCAGCAGTGGACAGATGGCGTATACTAACTATGGCTACACCTTC